A selection of T cell receptor beta chains follows, all from one sample in a study of T-cell memory formation after mild COVID-19. TCRdb itself ran the 5' RACE reads through MiXCR, one entry per CDR3 protein. This sample yields some 450,000 distinct CDR3 sequences, of which over 15% are seen a single time; roughly 8% belongs to the top ten. The source material was PBMCs or a T cell subset sorted from them (not recorded which). Every receptor here comes from an adult woman who had mild COVID-19 (a few samples of this study predate the infection). Cell type and time point are not known. Both conserved end residues are part of each CDR3. Fields, in order: V gene, D gene, J gene, clone size, CDR3 DNA, CDR3 protein. A D gene is named only where the DNA matches it firmly. Clone size is shown for a subset of rows, as once, few, many or a class of expanded clone.

TRBV20-1	TRBD1	TRBJ1-4	many	TGCAGTGCGGAATACAGGGGGCTGGAAAAACTGTTTTTT	CSAEYRGLEKLFF
TRBV5-5	TRBD1	TRBJ1-2	.	TGTGCCAGCAGCTCCTTTGGTTCTCACCGGACAGGAGCCTATGGCTACACCTTC	CASSSFGSHRTGAYGYTF
TRBV29-1	.	TRBJ2-7	.	TGCAGCGTTGGAGGGACGGCTACCTACGAGCAGTACTTC	CSVGGTATYEQYF
TRBV29-1	.	TRBJ2-3	.	TGCAGCGTTTCTGTAGATACGCAGTATTTT	CSVSVDTQYF
TRBV6-5	.	TRBJ1-2	few	TGTGCCAGCAGTTACGAGGGCGGCAACTATGGCTACACCTTC	CASSYEGGNYGYTF
TRBV12-3/TRBV12-4	TRBD1	TRBJ1-6	few	TGTGCCAGCAGATCCGAGACAGGGGCTCGTTCACCCCTCCACTTT	CASRSETGARSPLHF
TRBV19	.	TRBJ1-1	.	TGTGCCAGTAGTACGACCCCTACTGAGAACACTGAAGCTTTCTTT	CASSTTPTENTEAFF
TRBV20-1	TRBD1	TRBJ1-4	.	TGCAGTGCTCCTGGACAGGGGGGTGAAAAACTGTTTTTT	CSAPGQGGEKLFF
TRBV7-9	.	TRBJ1-1	.	TGTGCCAGCAGCTTTCTCAGGGAGGTGTGGGAGACTGAAGCTTTCTTT	CASSFLREVWETEAFF
TRBV4-1	TRBD2	TRBJ2-3	few	TGCGCCAGCAGCGCTAGCGGGGGCGGCACAGATACGCAGTATTTT	CASSASGGGTDTQYF
TRBV20-1	.	TRBJ2-7	few	TGCAGTGCAAAGATAAAGCGAGGGCCGGTGTACTACGAGCAGTACTTC	CSAKIKRGPVYYEQYF
TRBV12-3/TRBV12-4	.	TRBJ2-5	many	TGTGCCAGCAGCCGAACAGAGACCCAGTACTTC	CASSRTETQYF
TRBV7-9	.	TRBJ2-7	.	TGTGCCAGCAGCTTTCCCCGGGGCTCAGGGGCCTACGAGCAGTACTTC	CASSFPRGSGAYEQYF
TRBV9	.	TRBJ1-2	.	TGTGCCAGCAGCGTTTCAGGTCTGAACTATGGCTACACCTTC	CASSVSGLNYGYTF
TRBV6-4	.	TRBJ1-1	few	TGTGCCAGCAAGGGACGGGACACTGAAGCTTTCTTT	CASKGRDTEAFF
TRBV7-3	.	TRBJ2-1	few	TGTGCCAGCAGCTCAAGGTTGGGCAATGAGCAGTTCTTC	CASSSRLGNEQFF
TRBV6-2/TRBV6-3	TRBD2	TRBJ2-7	few	TGTGCCAGCAGTTTTTTACCATCTAGCGGTTCTACCTACGAGCAGTACTTC	CASSFLPSSGSTYEQYF
TRBV24-1	TRBD2	TRBJ2-3	.	TGTGCCACCAGTGATCCCAGTAGCGGGGCCACAGATACGCAGTATTTT	CATSDPSSGATDTQYF
TRBV29-1	.	TRBJ1-1	.	TGCAGCGTTGAGAAATATATGAACACTGAAGCTTTCTTT	CSVEKYMNTEAFF
TRBV4-3	.	TRBJ2-7	few	TGCGCCAGCAGCCAAGGGAGGGAGACTTGGGCCTACGAGCAGTACTTC	CASSQGRETWAYEQYF
TRBV2	.	TRBJ2-3	few	TGTGCCAGCAGTGGACTACTCACCCTCACAGATACGCAGTATTTT	CASSGLLTLTDTQYF
TRBV30	.	TRBJ1-5	.	TGTGCCTGGAGTGTACAAGGCACAGGGTCGGGTCAGCCCCAGCATTTT	CAWSVQGTGSGQPQHF
TRBV29-1	.	TRBJ2-7	.	TGCAGCGGATGGACAGACACTTCCTACGAGCAGTACTTC	CSGWTDTSYEQYF
TRBV6-2/TRBV6-3	.	TRBJ2-3	.	TGTGCCAGCAACGACAGAGCCACAGATACGCAGTATTTT	CASNDRATDTQYF
TRBV6-1	.	TRBJ2-2	.	TGTGCCAGCACATTCCGGGTCGGCGGGGAGCTGTTTTTT	CASTFRVGGELFF
TRBV6-1	.	TRBJ2-7	.	TGTGCCAGCAGGCAGGACACCCCCTACGAGCAGTACTTC	CASRQDTPYEQYF
TRBV6-5	.	TRBJ1-1	.	TGTGCCAGCAGTAATGGGGCTGAGGGGCCTGAAGCTTTCTTT	CASSNGAEGPEAFF